The rows below give T cell receptor beta chains drawn from one sample of a study of patients and donors after allogeneic stem cell transplantation. TCRdb used MiXCR to reprocess the RT-PCR reads, holding one entry per CDR3 protein. The sample holds 70,000 to 95,000 distinct CDR3 sequences, around 5% seen once. The specimen sequenced was blood, either unsorted or a sorted T cell fraction (not recorded which). The source of these receptors is a human donor who was either an allogeneic HSCT recipient or a stem cell or donor lymphocyte infusion donor (not recorded which). It is not recorded whose cells these are; they may come from a transplant donor. Each CDR3 is given with its conserved first and last residue. Fields, in order: J gene, D gene, clone size, V gene, CDR3 protein, CDR3 DNA. D genes are given only for firm matches. Size is stated for part of the rows, as once, few or many counts, or as a class when the clone is expanded.

TRBJ2-2	.	many	TRBV19	CASTTPQGTNTGELFF	TGTGCCAGTACCACCCCCCAGGGGACGAACACCGGGGAGCTGTTTTTT
TRBJ1-1	.	many	TRBV7-3	CASSSMMNTEAFF	TGTGCCAGCAGCTCCATGATGAACACTGAAGCTTTCTTT
TRBJ2-2	TRBD2	many	TRBV3-1	CASTRAGGRNTGELFF	TGTGCCAGCACCCGGGCGGGGGGAAGGAACACCGGGGAGCTGTTTTTT
TRBJ2-3	.	many	TRBV7-8	CASSPLRIHLPSYTQYF	TGTGCCAGCAGCCCCCTAAGGATCCACCTCCCTTCCTATACGCAGTATTTT
TRBJ2-3	TRBD2	many	TRBV19	CASRDRGRGDTQYF	TGTGCCAGTAGGGACCGAGGGAGGGGTGATACGCAGTATTTT
TRBJ2-7	TRBD1	many	TRBV10-3	CAIRGQSTYEQYF	TGTGCCATCAGGGGACAGTCTACCTACGAGCAGTACTTC
TRBJ2-4	.	many	TRBV28	CASSFPRDKNIQYF	TGTGCCAGCAGTTTTCCCAGGGACAAAAACATTCAGTACTTC
TRBJ2-7	.	many	TRBV5-1	CASSEAYEQYF	TGCGCCAGCAGTGAGGCCTACGAGCAGTACTTC
TRBJ2-1	.	few	TRBV2	CASSENLGYNEQFF	TGTGCCAGCAGTGAAAACCTGGGGTACAATGAGCAGTTCTTC
TRBJ2-7	.	medium-sized	TRBV20-1	CSARQGYEQYF	TGCAGTGCTAGACAGGGCTACGAGCAGTACTTC
TRBJ1-5	.	many	TRBV6-2/TRBV6-3	CASSYSRGRRRGQGLKNQPQHF	TGTGCCAGCAGTTACTCGAGGGGCCGTCGGCGGGGACAAGGCCTGAAAAATCAGCCCCAGCATTTT
TRBJ2-3	TRBD2	few	TRBV5-1	CASSFGPSGGRTDTQYF	TGCGCCAGCAGCTTTGGGCCTAGCGGGGGGCGCACAGATACGCAGTATTTT
TRBJ1-6	TRBD1	few	TRBV27	CASSLTGTAGGSPLHF	TGTGCCAGCAGTTTAACCGGGACAGCTGGAGGTTCACCCCTCCACTTT
TRBJ2-7	.	many	TRBV7-2	CASSLVGGSYEQYF	TGTGCCAGCAGCTTAGTGGGCGGCAGCTACGAGCAGTACTTC
TRBJ1-5	.	many	TRBV5-8	CASSLEGGGQPQHF	TGTGCCAGCAGCTTAGAAGGGGGAGGTCAGCCCCAGCATTTT
TRBJ2-3	.	many	TRBV3-1	CASSLGPGSKRQYF	TGTGCCAGCAGCCTAGGACCAGGGAGCAAAAGGCAGTATTTT
TRBJ2-1	.	many	TRBV11-2	CASSLDLANEQFF	TGTGCCAGCAGCTTAGATCTAGCCAATGAGCAGTTCTTC
TRBJ1-3	TRBD1	.	TRBV3-1	CASSRETGVGNTIYF	TGTGCCAGCAGCCGCGAGACAGGGGTTGGAAACACCATATATTTT